Below, 30 T cell receptor beta chains from the same sample are listed, as sequenced in a study of T cell responses to AZD1222 COVID-19 vaccine. TCRdb keeps only in-frame clones here, not all; method: immunoSEQ multiplex PCR. Among about 180,000 clones listed, just over 85% were seen once. This material consisted of peripheral blood, taken on day 0 of AZD1222 vaccination. The receptors derive from an adult in good health.

J is TRBJ2-1 and V is TRBV5-1; 7 nucleotides match TRBD2. The CDR3 runs 15 residues. After removal of 0 bases from V and 6 bases from J, the junction contained 6 bases not matched to a gene. The germline V gene encodes CDR1 SGHRS and CDR2 YFSETQ. CDR3 region: CASSLVPGGLNEQFF. The CDR3 bases are TGCGCCAGCAGCTTGGTCCCGGGGGGACTCAATGAGCAGTTCTTC.

This clone came up once. The chain combines TRBV7-8 with TRBJ2-6; tentative D call: TRBD2 (6 bases). V lost 3 bases and J 0 bases, leaving 15 bases between the germline ends. CDR3 length: 18 amino acids. Germline V gene sequence: CDR1 SGHVS, CDR2 FQNEAQ. This chain's CDR3 is CASSFFGGPSSGANVLTF. In nucleotides, the CDR3 is TGTGCCAGCAGCTTTTTCGGGGGACCGAGCTCTGGGGCCAACGTCCTGACTTTC.

The chain uses TRBV4-2 and TRBJ1-1; D is unresolved. The CDR3 extends over 12 amino acids. V was trimmed by 2 bases and J by 0 bases, leaving 1 base between them. Germline CDR1 LGHNA, CDR2 YNFKEQ. CDR3 in DNA: TGTGCCAGCAGCCAAATGAACACTGAAGCTTTCTTT. Translation: CASSQMNTEAFF.

The rearrangement joins TRBV10-3 to TRBJ2-5, with D possibly being TRBD2 (6 bases). The CDR3 is made up of 14 amino acids. The germline V gene has CDR1 ENHRY and CDR2 SYGVKD. Trimming shortened V by 3 bases and J by 4 bases, and 12 bases separated the two germline ends. The CDR3 here is CAISDPRGVETQYF. As DNA, the CDR3 is TGTGCCATCAGTGACCCGCGGGGTGTAGAGACCCAGTACTTC.

This chain uses TRBV19 with TRBJ1-6; 7 positions agree with TRBD1. This CDR3 is built from 16 residues. Germline assignment: CDR1 LNHDA and CDR2 SQIVND (reference sequence). Trimming removed 4 bases from V and 6 bases from J; junction bases left unmatched: 9. The CDR3 DNA sequence: TGTGCCAGTAGTACAACGGCAGGGGGACGTAATTCACCCCTCCACTTT. This codes for CASSTTAGGRNSPLHF.

The chain couples TRBV6-1 to TRBJ2-7, with TRBD2 matching 8 bases. Germline values: CDR1 MNHNS, CDR2 SASEGT. V trimming: 3 bases; J trimming: 9 bases; junction bases outside the gene matches: 7. The CDR3 has 13 amino acids. CDR3 sequence reads: CASSDPPGTRQYF. In nucleotides, the CDR3 is TGTGCCAGCAGTGATCCCCCCGGGACTAGGCAGTACTTC.

The chain joins TRBV27 to TRBJ1-5, with D maybe TRBD1 (6 bases). CDR3 size: 13 residues. CDR1 is MNHEY, CDR2 SMNVEV, per germline (reference sequence). Trimming took 6 bases from V and 6 from J, leaving 12 bases between them. This CDR3 is CASRQGGGQPQHF. As DNA, the CDR3 is TGTGCCAGCAGACAGGGTGGTGGTCAGCCCCAGCATTTT.

This sequence joins TRBV2 and TRBJ1-4; D gene ambiguous. The CDR3 loop spans 14 amino acids. Germline assignment: CDR1 SNHLY and CDR2 FYNNEI. Trimming pared 0 bases from V and 11 bases from J, leaving 13 bases between. DNA of the CDR3: TGTGCCAGCAGTGAAGCCCTGGCGGTGGGGAAACTGTTTTTT. It specifies CASSEALAVGKLFF.

The V and J genes are TRBV24-1 and TRBJ2-5, with TRBD2 matching 8 bases. The CDR3 covers 16 residues. Germline V CDR1 and CDR2: KGHDR, SFDVKD. V lost 1 base to trimming and J lost 1 base; unmatched junction nucleotides: 4. CDR3: CATSDFPAGAQETQYF. The CDR3 nucleotides read TGTGCCACCAGTGATTTTCCAGCGGGGGCCCAAGAGACCCAGTACTTC.

The chain is built from TRBV3-1 (or the pseudogene TRBV3-2) and TRBJ2-3, with D perhaps TRBD1 or TRBD2 (8 bases each). The CDR3 covers 16 residues. Trimming removed 4 bases from V and 4 bases from J, with 18 bases in between. In germline, CDR1 is LGHDT, CDR2 YNNKEL (reference sequence). The CDR3 DNA reads TGTGCCAGCAGCCCACGGACAGGGCGGGAGGCAGATACGCAGTATTTT. It specifies CASSPRTGREADTQYF.

The genes are TRBV18 and TRBJ1-1; D ambiguous. The CDR3 sequence is 15 residues long. Looked up from germline, CDR1 is KGHSH and CDR2 is LQKENI. Trimming cost V 3 bases and J 2 bases, with 13 bases left between them. CDR3 in amino acids: CASSPSPGLNTEAFF. Written as DNA, the CDR3 is TGTGCCAGCTCACCCTCCCCCGGGTTAAACACTGAAGCTTTCTTT.

V is TRBV4-1 and J is TRBJ1-1; 8 bases fit TRBD1. The ends lost 1 base at V and 6 bases at J; junction bases unmatched: 1. The CDR3 consists of 13 residues. CDR1 is MGHRA and CDR2 is YSYEKL in the germline V gene. CDR3 coding DNA: TGCGCCAGCAGCCAAGGGACAGGGTCTGAAGCTTTCTTT. This codes for CASSQGTGSEAFF.

The genes are TRBV7-9 and TRBJ2-7; TRBD1 matches 9 bases. Germline CDR1 SEHNR, CDR2 FQNEAQ (reference sequence). Losses at the gene ends were 5 bases for V and 3 bases for J; bases not matched to a gene: 11. CDR3 size: 16 residues. CDR3 DNA sequence: TGTGCCAGCAGCCCCACGACAGGGGGGACACACTACGAGCAGTACTTC. Translating it yields CASSPTTGGTHYEQYF. The full variable domain, rest sourced from reference TRBV7-9 and TRBJ2-7, is DTGVSQNPRHKITKRGQNVTFRCDPISEHNRLYWYRQTLGQGPEFLTYFQNEAQLEKSRLLSDRFSAERPKGSFSTLEIQRTEQGDSAMYLCASSPTTGGTHYEQYFGPGTRLTVT.

Points on this clone: The same CDR3 is also encoded by other DNA sequences in this sample. The genes are TRBV10-3 and TRBJ1-1, with no clear D. Trimming took off 2 bases at V and 1 base at J, with 2 bases between the two ends. CDR1 and CDR2 from the germline V gene are ENHRY and SYGVKD. This CDR3 contains 12 residues. The CDR3 DNA reads TGTGCCATCAGTGAGGGGAACACTGAAGCTTTCTTT. This translates into CAISEGNTEAFF.

The J gene is TRBJ1-5, the V gene TRBV2; no definite D call. The germline gives CDR1 SNHLY, CDR2 FYNNEI. V was clipped by 8 bases and J by 1 base, with 9 bases between them. The CDR3 contains 13 residues. CDR3 in amino acids: CASSPTSNQPQHF. CDR3 DNA: TGTGCCAGCTCCCCTACGAGCAATCAGCCCCAGCATTTT.

The chain has TRBV7-3 and TRBJ2-1; 13 bases are shared with TRBD2. Germline CDR1 is SGHTA and CDR2 is FQGTGA. The trim removed 5 bases at V and 6 bases at J, leaving 4 bases unmatched. CDR3 length equals 15 residues. The CDR3: CASSQRLAGGNEQFF. As DNA, the CDR3 is TGTGCCAGCAGCCAAAGACTAGCGGGGGGCAATGAGCAGTTCTTC.

The gene calls are TRBV12-5 and TRBJ1-3; the D is unclear. CDR1 is LGHNT and CDR2 is FRNRAP in the germline V gene. There are 11 residues in the CDR3. The ends were cut back, 4 bases at V and 7 bases at J, with 5 bases in the middle. The CDR3 DNA is TGTGCTAGTGGTTATAAGAACACCATATATTTT. Protein: CASGYKNTIYF.

This chain joins TRBV6-5 and TRBJ1-2; 7 positions match TRBD1. The germline V gene encodes CDR1 MNHEY and CDR2 SVGAGI. The CDR3 covers 16 residues. V shed 4 bases and J 4 bases; nucleotides not matched to a gene: 12. CDR3 in DNA: TGTGCCAGCAGTTCCAGCCCCGTGACAGGGCGCTATGGCTACACCTTC. It yields the protein CASSSSPVTGRYGYTF.

The chain has TRBV25-1 and TRBJ2-2; 8 bases agree with TRBD2. J lost 2 bases, V lost 2 bases, and 1 base had no gene match. Germline V gene data show CDR1 as MGHDK and CDR2 as SYGVNS. This CDR3 contains 15 residues. As DNA, the CDR3 is TGTGCCAGCAGTGAAGCGGGGGGTAACACCGGGGAGCTGTTTTTT. Protein sequence: CASSEAGGNTGELFF.

A note on this clone: Other DNA sequences in this specimen translate into the identical CDR3. The genes are TRBV4-1 and TRBJ1-3, with D uncertain. Germline V gene data show CDR1 as MGHRA and CDR2 as YSYEKL. The CDR3 extends over 14 amino acids. Trimming left V 0 bases short and J 2 bases short, with 5 bases between. The CDR3 is CASSQDSPGNTIYF. Written as DNA, the CDR3 is TGCGCCAGCAGCCAAGATAGTCCTGGAAACACCATATATTTT.

J is TRBJ2-5 and V is TRBV5-4; no firm D call. The germline V gene has CDR1 SGHNT and CDR2 YYREEE (reference sequence). Trimming stripped 5 bases from V and 5 bases from J, with 10 bases between. The CDR3 covers 12 residues. CDR3 amino acids: CASSSNRETQYF. CDR3 nucleotide sequence: TGTGCCAGCAGTTCCAATAGGGAGACCCAGTACTTC.

The chain couples TRBV5-6 to TRBJ2-4; TRBD2 matches 10 bases. Trimming at V came to 4 bases and at J to 1 base, leaving 5 bases not matched to a gene. Per germline, CDR1 SGHDT and CDR2 YYEEEE. The CDR3 runs to 16 residues. The chain's CDR3 is CASSPSSGGAKNIQYF. CDR3 in DNA: TGTGCCAGCAGCCCAAGTAGCGGGGGGGCCAAAAACATTCAGTACTTC. Full variable domain (rest looked up from reference TRBV5-6 and TRBJ2-4): DAGVTQSPTHLIKTRGQQVTLRCSPKSGHDTVSWYQQALGQGPQFIFQYYEEEERQRGNFPDRFSGHQFPNYSSELNVNALLLGDSALYLCASSPSSGGAKNIQYFGAGTRLSVL.

The chain combines TRBV5-4 with TRBJ2-7; perhaps TRBD2 as D (6 bases). Trimming shortened V by 3 bases and J by 4 bases, and 14 bases separated the two germline ends. CDR1 and CDR2 (germline): SGHNT, YYREEE (reference sequence). CDR3 length: 14 amino acids. CDR3 nucleotides: TGTGCCAGCAGCTCGACCGGGAGCATATACGAGCAGTACTTC. Translated: CASSSTGSIYEQYF.

The CDR3 sequence: CAWTSDDRKGFF. As DNA, the CDR3 is TGTGCCTGGACCTCAGACGACCGGAAAGGTTTCTTT. The rearrangement uses TRBV30 and TRBJ1-1; D is uncertain. The CDR3 consists of 12 residues. The V end lost 4 bases, the J end lost 13 bases, and 19 bases lay between the germline ends. Germline V gives CDR1 GTSNPN, CDR2 SVGIG (reference sequence). The whole variable domain, filled in from reference TRBV30 and TRBJ1-1, reads SQTIHQWPATLVQPVGSPLSLECTVEGTSNPNLYWYRQAAGRGLQLLFYSVGIGQISSEVPQNLSASRPQDRQFILSSKKLLLSDSGFYLCAWTSDDRKGFFGQGTRLTVV.

The rearrangement joins TRBV5-1 to TRBJ1-1, with 8 nucleotides matching TRBD1. The CDR3 sequence is 15 residues long. Trimming removed 4 bases from V and 5 bases from J; junction bases left unmatched: 10. Germline loops: CDR1 SGHRS, CDR2 YFSETQ. CDR3 residues: CASSLGQGRETEAFF. The CDR3 bases are TGCGCCAGCAGCCTCGGACAGGGTAGGGAAACTGAAGCTTTCTTT.

This chain links TRBV7-6 with TRBJ1-5; 9 bases line up with TRBD1. Germline values: CDR1 SGHVS, CDR2 FNYEAQ. Unmatched junction bases numbered 10, after V lost 1 base and J lost 0 bases. The length of the CDR3 is 19 residues. The CDR3 sequence is CASSLGVGGQGNSNQPQHF. In DNA, the CDR3 is TGTGCCAGCAGCTTAGGAGTCGGAGGACAGGGGAATAGCAATCAGCCCCAGCATTTT. Full variable domain (missing parts from reference TRBV7-6 and TRBJ1-5): GAGVSQSPRYKVTKRGQDVALRCDPISGHVSLYWYRQALGQGPEFLTYFNYEAQQDKSGLPNDRFSAERPEGSISTLTIQRTEQRDSAMYRCASSLGVGGQGNSNQPQHFGDGTRLSIL.

This clone was seen a few times. V is TRBV27 and J is TRBJ1-2, with a possible D match to TRBD1 (5 bases). Trimming stripped 3 bases from V and 6 bases from J, with 11 bases between. The CDR3 spans 13 residues. From germline, CDR1 is MNHEY and CDR2 SMNVEV (reference sequence). The CDR3 sequence is CASSLGGFHGYTF. As DNA, the CDR3 is TGTGCCAGCAGTTTGGGGGGTTTCCATGGCTACACCTTC.

The V and J genes are TRBV27 and TRBJ2-3, with D possibly being TRBD1 or TRBD2 (5 bases each). The CDR3 covers 13 residues. Trimming stripped 5 bases from V and 7 bases from J, with 13 bases between. Germline V CDR1 and CDR2: MNHEY, SMNVEV (reference sequence). This chain's CDR3 is CASSRGPGNTQYF. The CDR3 DNA is TGTGCCAGCAGTAGGGGCCCGGGGAATACGCAGTATTTT.

A single count supports this clone. The chain links TRBV6-1 to TRBJ1-2; D is undetermined. This CDR3 is built from 14 residues. Germline values: CDR1 MNHNS, CDR2 SASEGT. Trimming took off 3 bases at V and 8 bases at J, with 16 bases between the two ends. As DNA, the CDR3 is TGTGCCAGCAGTGAGCGAGGCCTAAGGACCGGCTACACCTTC. This codes for CASSERGLRTGYTF.

This chain uses TRBV1 with TRBJ2-3; the table's TRBD1 call for D was not verified on the DNA. TRBV1 has pseudogene status. The CDR3 has 13 amino acids. The CDR3 nucleotides read TGCACCAGCTGTCGGGACAGGGGTGATACGCAGTATTTT. As protein: CTSCRDRGDTQYF.